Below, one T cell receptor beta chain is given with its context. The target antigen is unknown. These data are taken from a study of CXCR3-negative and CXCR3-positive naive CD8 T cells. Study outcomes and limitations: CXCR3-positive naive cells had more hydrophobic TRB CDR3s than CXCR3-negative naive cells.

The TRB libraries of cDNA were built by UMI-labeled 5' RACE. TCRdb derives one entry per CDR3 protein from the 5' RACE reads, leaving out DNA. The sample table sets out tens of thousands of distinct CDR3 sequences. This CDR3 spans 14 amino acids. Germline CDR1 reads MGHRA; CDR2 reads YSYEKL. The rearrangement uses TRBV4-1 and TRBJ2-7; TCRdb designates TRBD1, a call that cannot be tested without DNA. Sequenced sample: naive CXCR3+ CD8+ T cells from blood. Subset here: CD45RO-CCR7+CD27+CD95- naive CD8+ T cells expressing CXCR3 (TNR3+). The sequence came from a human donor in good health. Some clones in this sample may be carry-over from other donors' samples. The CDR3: CASSPPGAAYEQYF.